The 13 T cell receptor beta chains presented below share a single source sample, sequenced in a study of T cell clonality in common variable immunodeficiency. Only in-frame clones appear in the TCRdb table, and some are missing; sequencing was by immunoSEQ multiplex PCR. The sample includes approximately 81,000 clones, none of them occurring once. The specimen was peripheral blood mononuclear cells. The receptor set was obtained from a person aged 18 to 70 in good health.

For this clone: One junction end does not reproduce the germline sequence, and a read error may be involved. The CDR3 is cut off 3 residues early in the read; its end comes from the germline J gene. The chain couples TRBV7-2 to TRBJ1-3; no clear D. Germline V gene sequence: CDR1 SGHTA, CDR2 FQGNSA. The CDR3 covers 15 residues. CDR3 sequence: CASSLVSGSENTIYF. CDR3 bases read: TGTGCCAGCAGCTTAGTTTCAGGATCTGAAAACACC.

This clone was detected many times. Read sequence stops 3 residues before the CDR3 end, and the germline J gene provides the missing end. V usage is TRBV28 and J usage is TRBJ2-5; TRBD2 agrees at 10 bases. Germline-derived CDR1 and CDR2 are MDHEN and SYDVKM. This CDR3 region has 14 residues. V dropped 3 bases and J dropped 7; count of bases not matched to a gene: 5. CDR3 DNA, as far as it was read: TGTGCCAGCAGTTTGGTAGCGGGGGGAGGGACC. This gives the protein CASSLVAGGGT. The full-length CDR3 reads as CASSLVAGGGTQYF.

With regard to this clone: The read halts 3 residues ahead of the CDR3 end, with the missing end drawn from the germline J gene. The J gene is TRBJ2-7, the V gene TRBV20-1; 7 nucleotides match TRBD2. Germline V gene data show CDR1 as DFQATT and CDR2 as SNEGSKA (reference sequence). Trimming cost V 0 bases and J 6 bases; bases outside gene matches: 17. CDR3 length equals 17 residues. Partial CDR3 DNA: TGCAGTGCTAGAGATAGGGTGTTGCGGGCGGGAGTTGCCGAG. Translating it yields CSARDRVLRAGVAE. Given in full, the CDR3 is CSARDRVLRAGVAEQYF.

This clone was observed at least ten times. The read is 3 residues too short to cover the CDR3 end, so that end is filled in from the germline J gene. V gene TRBV7-8 combines with J gene TRBJ1-3, with 8 positions matching TRBD1. After removal of 1 base from V and 0 bases from J, the junction contained 2 bases not matched to a gene. Germline V lookup: CDR1 SGHVS, CDR2 FQNEAQ. The CDR3 is 16 residues long. The chain's CDR3 is CASSLGTGSSGNTIYF. The sequenced part of the CDR3 DNA is TGTGCCAGCAGCTTAGGGACAGGGAGCTCTGGAAACACC.

In its sample, this clone was seen many times. The read ends 3 residues shy of where the CDR3 ends; the end is completed using the germline J gene. The chain has TRBV4-2 and TRBJ2-1; TRBD2 matches at 15 bases. With 4 bases clipped from V and 4 bases from J, the junction kept 8 bases outside the gene matches. This CDR3 is 18 amino acids long. The V gene's germline CDR1 is LGHNA and CDR2 YNFKEQ. The CDR3 bases that were read are TGTGCCAGCAGCCGGGTCGGACTAGCGGGAGGGGGTTACAATGAG. This translates into CASSRVGLAGGGYNE. The complete CDR3 protein is CASSRVGLAGGGYNEQFF.

This clone was seen ten or more times. The read ends 3 residues early relative to the CDR3; the germline J gene fills the gap. The chain combines TRBV6-2 or TRBV6-3 with TRBJ2-1; TRBD2 agrees at 11 bases. Germline-derived CDR1 and CDR2 are MNHEY and SVGEGT. The V and J ends lost 3 bases and 3 bases, in that order; junction bases with no gene match: 7. This CDR3 is 17 amino acids long. Partial CDR3 DNA: TGTGCCAGCAGTTATGGCCTCACTAGCGGGGGCTACAATGAG. As protein: CASSYGLTSGGYNE. The full-length CDR3 reads as CASSYGLTSGGYNEQFF.

Ten or more counts support this clone. The CDR3 end falls 3 residues outside the read, so it is completed with the germline J gene. This sequence joins TRBV9 and TRBJ1-1, with 8 positions matching TRBD1. The CDR3 consists of 15 residues. Losses at the gene ends were 3 bases for V and 5 bases for J; bases not matched to a gene: 9. CDR1 and CDR2 from the germline V gene are SGDLS and YYNGEE. Here the CDR3 reads CASSASQGAGTEAFF. The DNA read from the CDR3 is TGTGCCAGCAGCGCCTCGCAGGGGGCTGGGACTGAA.

This clone was counted many times. The read terminates 3 residues before the CDR3 end, so the remaining end is supplied by the germline J gene. The gene calls are TRBV10-3 and TRBJ1-1, with a tentative D call TRBD1 (5 bases). The CDR3 is 14 amino acids. In germline, CDR1 is ENHRY, CDR2 SYGVKD. V was clipped by 4 bases and J by 3 bases, with 12 bases between them. The DNA read from the CDR3 is TGTGCCATCAGTGCCTGGGGGGGGGACACTGAA. Protein: CAISAWGGDTE. The entire CDR3 sequence reads CAISAWGGDTEAFF.

This clone was observed many times. The observed sequence ends 3 residues before the CDR3 terminus, with the missing tail filled in from the germline J gene. The rearrangement uses TRBV6-2 or TRBV6-3 and TRBJ2-6, with D possibly TRBD2 on 5 matching bases. The germline V and J ends were trimmed by 5 bases and 4 bases, with 15 bases remaining between them. The CDR3 is 16 amino acids. Germline V gives CDR1 MNHEY, CDR2 SVGEGT. The sequenced CDR3 bases are TGTGCCAGCAGTCTTCAGGACTTCTTAGGGGCCAACGTC. It codes for CASSLQDFLGANV. The complete CDR3 sequence is CASSLQDFLGANVLTF.

Ten or more counts support this clone. The sequenced fragment ends 3 residues before the CDR3 boundary, so the rest is inferred from the germline J gene. The chain combines TRBV7-9 with TRBJ2-7, with D perhaps given as TRBD1 or TRBD2 (5 bases each). Germline V lookup: CDR1 SEHNR, CDR2 FQNEAQ (reference sequence). The length of the CDR3 is 14 residues. Deletions cut 6 bases from V and 3 bases from J, with 15 bases between. CDR3 sequence: CASSRGQRGYEQYF. The sequenced part of the CDR3 DNA is TGTGCCAGCAGTAGGGGCCAGAGGGGCTACGAG.

This clone was counted ten times or more. The junction departs from germline at one end; a sequencing error may be responsible. The read finishes 3 residues shy of the CDR3 end, and the germline J gene is used to complete it. The chain recombines TRBV4-2 with TRBJ1-4, with D hard to call. Germline assignment: CDR1 LGHNA and CDR2 YNFKEQ. This CDR3 region has 17 residues. This chain's CDR3 is CASSKESRLGSNEKLFF. The part of the CDR3 DNA that was read is TGCGCCAGCAGCAAAGAATCGAGGCTGGGCTCAAATGAAAAA.

This clone was detected many times. The covered CDR3 bases are TGTGCCAGCAGTTTAGAACACCTCGAG. Translation gives CASSLEHLE. The full CDR3 protein reads CASSLEHLEQYF. The V call is TRBV28, the J call TRBJ2-7, with D uncertain. The read halts 3 residues ahead of the CDR3 end, with the missing end drawn from the germline J gene. This CDR3 region has 12 residues. Germline values: CDR1 MDHEN, CDR2 SYDVKM. V was pared by 2 bases and J by 6 bases, with 8 bases between.

There are many counts of this clone. The read halts 3 residues ahead of the CDR3 end, with the missing end drawn from the germline J gene. The chain combines TRBV27 with TRBJ2-7; TRBD2 aligns across 9 bases. The V gene end was trimmed by 3 bases and the J gene end by 2 bases; junction bases not matched to a gene: 5. The CDR3 contains 15 residues. The V gene's germline CDR1 is MNHEY and CDR2 SMNVEV (reference sequence). The CDR3 loop reads CASSFLAGLAYEQYF. Incomplete CDR3 DNA: TGTGCCAGCAGTTTCCTAGCGGGATTAGCCTACGAG.